This paragraph covers one TCR beta chain sequence. Its antigen is still unknown. Though probably carrying unrecorded immune exposures, donors were nominally healthy at sampling. This sample is drawn from a study of cytomegalovirus exposure and HLA in healthy donors. Germline CDR1 SGHVS, CDR2 FNYEAQ. The CDR3 is 13 residues long. Trimming removed 5 bases from V and 4 bases from J, with 11 bases in between. Points from the study as a whole: Indistinguishability led to the exclusion of some V segments, TRBV6-2 and TRBV6-3 included.

Primers: 60 Vbeta forward and 13 Jbeta reverse. Clones were read by immunoSEQ multiplex PCR, and TCRdb kept only the in-frame ones, dropping some. The sample has around 150,000 clones, approximately 80% seen once. The chain joins TRBV7-6 to TRBJ1-1; D might be TRBD1 (6 bases). The sequencing sample was made of PBMCs. This TCR was recovered from a man aged 18 to 30 in good health and CMV-seropositive. The CDR3 DNA follows: TGTGCCAGCAGCAACAGGGTTGGCACTGAAGCTTTCTTT. Amino acid sequence: CASSNRVGTEAFF.